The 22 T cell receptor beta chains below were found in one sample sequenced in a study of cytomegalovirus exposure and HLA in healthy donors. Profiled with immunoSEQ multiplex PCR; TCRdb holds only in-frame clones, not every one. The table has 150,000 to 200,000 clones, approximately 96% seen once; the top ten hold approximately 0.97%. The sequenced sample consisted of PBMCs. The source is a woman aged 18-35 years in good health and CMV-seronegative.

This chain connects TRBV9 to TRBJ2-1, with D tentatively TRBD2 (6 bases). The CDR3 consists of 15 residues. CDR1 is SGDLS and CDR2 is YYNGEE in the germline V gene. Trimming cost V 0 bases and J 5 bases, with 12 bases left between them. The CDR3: CASSVGWGVNNEQFF. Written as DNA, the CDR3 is TGTGCCAGCAGCGTAGGGTGGGGGGTCAACAATGAGCAGTTCTTC.

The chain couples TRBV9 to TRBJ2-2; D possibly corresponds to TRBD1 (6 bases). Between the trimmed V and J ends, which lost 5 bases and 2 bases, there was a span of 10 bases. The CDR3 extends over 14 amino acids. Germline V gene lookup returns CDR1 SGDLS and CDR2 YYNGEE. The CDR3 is CASSRTVNTGELFF. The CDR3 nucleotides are TGTGCCAGCAGTAGGACAGTAAACACCGGGGAGCTGTTTTTT. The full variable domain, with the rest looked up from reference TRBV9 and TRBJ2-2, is DSGVTQTPKHLITATGQRVTLRCSPRSGDLSVYWYQQSLDQGLQFLIQYYNGEERAKGNILERFSAQQFPDLHSELNLSSLELGDSALYFCASSRTVNTGELFFGEGSRLTVL.

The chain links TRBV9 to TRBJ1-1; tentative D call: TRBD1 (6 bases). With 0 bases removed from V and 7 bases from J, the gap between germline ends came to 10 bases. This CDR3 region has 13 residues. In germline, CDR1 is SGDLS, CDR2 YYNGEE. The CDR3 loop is CASSVGGGSEAFF. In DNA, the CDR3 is TGTGCCAGCAGCGTAGGGGGGGGCAGTGAAGCTTTCTTT.

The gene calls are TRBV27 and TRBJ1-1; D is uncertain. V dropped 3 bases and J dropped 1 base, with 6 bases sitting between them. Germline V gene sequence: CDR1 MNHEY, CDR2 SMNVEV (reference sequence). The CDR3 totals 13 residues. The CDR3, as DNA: TGTGCCAGCAGTTTTCGGGGGAACACTGAAGCTTTCTTT. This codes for CASSFRGNTEAFF.

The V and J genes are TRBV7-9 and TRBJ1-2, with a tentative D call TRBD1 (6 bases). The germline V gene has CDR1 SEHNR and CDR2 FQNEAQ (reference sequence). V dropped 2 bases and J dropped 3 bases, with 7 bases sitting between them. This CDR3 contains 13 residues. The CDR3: CASSLRTDYGYTF. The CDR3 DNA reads TGTGCCAGCAGCTTAAGGACAGACTATGGCTACACCTTC.

CDR3 in DNA: TGTGCCCTGGGGGAGGTCAATTCACCCCTCCACTTT. This codes for CALGEVNSPLHF. The chain combines TRBV7-9 with TRBJ1-6, with D tentatively TRBD1 (5 bases). Germline CDR1 and CDR2: SEHNR and FQNEAQ (reference sequence). CDR3 length equals 12 residues. V was clipped by 11 bases and J by 7 bases, with 12 bases between them.

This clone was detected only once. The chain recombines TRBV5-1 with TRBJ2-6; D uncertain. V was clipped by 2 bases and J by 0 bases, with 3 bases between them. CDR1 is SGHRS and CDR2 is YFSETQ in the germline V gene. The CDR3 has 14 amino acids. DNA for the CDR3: TGCGCCAGCAGCTTCAGCTCTGGGGCCAACGTCCTGACTTTC. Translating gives CASSFSSGANVLTF.

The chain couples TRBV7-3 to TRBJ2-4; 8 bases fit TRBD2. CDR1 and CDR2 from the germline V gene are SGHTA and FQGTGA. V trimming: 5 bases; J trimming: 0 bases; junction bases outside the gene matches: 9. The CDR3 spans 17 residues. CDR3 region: CASSPFSGGLAKNIQYF. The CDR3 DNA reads TGTGCCAGCAGCCCATTTTCGGGGGGGTTAGCCAAAAACATTCAGTACTTC.

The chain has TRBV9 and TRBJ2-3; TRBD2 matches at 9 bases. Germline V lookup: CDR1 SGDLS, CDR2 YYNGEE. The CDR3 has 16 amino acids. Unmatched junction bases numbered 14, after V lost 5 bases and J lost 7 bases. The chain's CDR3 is CASSETVSGGGNTQYF. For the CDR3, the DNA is TGTGCCAGCAGTGAGACGGTTAGCGGGGGAGGGAATACGCAGTATTTT.

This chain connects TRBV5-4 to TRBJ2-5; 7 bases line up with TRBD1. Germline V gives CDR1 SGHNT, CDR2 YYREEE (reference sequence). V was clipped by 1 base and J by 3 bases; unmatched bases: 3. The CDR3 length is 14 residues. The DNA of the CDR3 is TGTGCCAGCAGCTTGACAGGGGCAGAAGAGACCCAGTACTTC. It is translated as CASSLTGAEETQYF.

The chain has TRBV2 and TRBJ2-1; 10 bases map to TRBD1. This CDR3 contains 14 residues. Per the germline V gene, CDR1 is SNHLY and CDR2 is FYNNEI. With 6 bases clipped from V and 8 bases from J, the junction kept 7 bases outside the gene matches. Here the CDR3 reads CASRRDRGFDEQFF. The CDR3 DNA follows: TGTGCCAGCAGAAGGGACAGGGGTTTCGATGAGCAGTTCTTC.

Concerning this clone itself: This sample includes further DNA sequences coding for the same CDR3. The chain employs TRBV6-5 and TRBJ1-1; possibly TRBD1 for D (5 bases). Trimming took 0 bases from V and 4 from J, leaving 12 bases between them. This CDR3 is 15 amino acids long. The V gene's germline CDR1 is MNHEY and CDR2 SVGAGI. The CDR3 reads CASSYSRQGGTEAFF. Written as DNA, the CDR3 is TGTGCCAGCAGTTACTCGAGGCAGGGAGGCACTGAAGCTTTCTTT.

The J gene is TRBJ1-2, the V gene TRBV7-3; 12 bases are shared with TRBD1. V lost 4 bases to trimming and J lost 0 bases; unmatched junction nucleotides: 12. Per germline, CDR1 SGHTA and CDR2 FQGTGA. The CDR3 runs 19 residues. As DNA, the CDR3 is TGTGCCAGCAGCTCACCGGGACAGGGGGCGATGAGGGCTAACTATGGCTACACCTTC. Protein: CASSSPGQGAMRANYGYTF. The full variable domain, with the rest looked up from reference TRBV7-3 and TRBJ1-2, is GAGVSQTPSNKVTEKGKYVELRCDPISGHTALYWYRQSLGQGPEFLIYFQGTGAADDSGLPNDRFFAVRPEGSVSTLKIQRTERGDSAVYLCASSSPGQGAMRANYGYTFGSGTRLTVV.

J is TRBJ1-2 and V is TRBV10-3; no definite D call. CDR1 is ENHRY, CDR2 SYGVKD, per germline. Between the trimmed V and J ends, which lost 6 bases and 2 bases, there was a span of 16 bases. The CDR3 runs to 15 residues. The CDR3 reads CAISPQRRSNYGYTF. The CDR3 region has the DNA TGTGCCATCAGCCCACAGAGAAGGTCGAACTATGGCTACACCTTC.

The CDR3 DNA reads TGTGCCAGCAGTCAGACTAAACGATACGAGCAGTACTTC. As protein: CASSQTKRYEQYF. The chain recombines TRBV27 with TRBJ2-5; a possible D gene is TRBD2 (5 bases). TRBJ2-7 matches the DNA end more closely, so the J call is doubtful. The CDR3 runs to 13 residues. Germline CDR1 is MNHEY and CDR2 is SMNVEV (reference sequence).

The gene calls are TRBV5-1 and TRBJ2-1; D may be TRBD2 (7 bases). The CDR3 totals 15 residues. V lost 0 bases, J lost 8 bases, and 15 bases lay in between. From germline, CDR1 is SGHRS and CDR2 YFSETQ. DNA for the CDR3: TGCGCCAGCAGCTTGGTTTGGGGGGCGGGAGATGAGCAGTTCTTC. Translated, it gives CASSLVWGAGDEQFF.

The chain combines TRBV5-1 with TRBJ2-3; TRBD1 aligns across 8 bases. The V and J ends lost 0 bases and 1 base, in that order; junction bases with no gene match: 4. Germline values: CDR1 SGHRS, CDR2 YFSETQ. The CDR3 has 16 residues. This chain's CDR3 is CASSLEDRGGTDTQYF. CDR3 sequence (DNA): TGCGCCAGCAGCTTGGAAGACAGGGGTGGCACAGATACGCAGTATTTT.

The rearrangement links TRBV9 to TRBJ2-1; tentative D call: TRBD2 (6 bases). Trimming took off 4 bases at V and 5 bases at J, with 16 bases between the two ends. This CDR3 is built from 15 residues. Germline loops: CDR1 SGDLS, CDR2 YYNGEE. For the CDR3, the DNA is TGTGCCAGCAGCACTAACCCGGGACTGAACAATGAGCAGTTCTTC. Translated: CASSTNPGLNNEQFF.

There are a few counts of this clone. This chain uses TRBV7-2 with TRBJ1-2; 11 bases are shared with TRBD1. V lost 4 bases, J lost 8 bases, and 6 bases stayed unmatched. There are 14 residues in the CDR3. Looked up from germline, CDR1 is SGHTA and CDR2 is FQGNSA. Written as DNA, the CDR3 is TGTGCCAGCAGCTACTGGGGACAGGGGGGAGGCTACACCTTC. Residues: CASSYWGQGGGYTF. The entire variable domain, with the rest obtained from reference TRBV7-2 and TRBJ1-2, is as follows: GAGVSQSPSNKVTEKGKDVELRCDPISGHTALYWYRQSLGQGLEFLIYFQGNSAPDKSGLPSDRFSAERTGGSVSTLTIQRTQQEDSAVYLCASSYWGQGGGYTFGSGTRLTVV.

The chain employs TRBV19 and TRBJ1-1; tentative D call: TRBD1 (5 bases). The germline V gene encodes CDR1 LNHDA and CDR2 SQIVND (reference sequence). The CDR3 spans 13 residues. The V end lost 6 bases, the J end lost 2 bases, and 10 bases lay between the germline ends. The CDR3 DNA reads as TGTGCCAGTAGCCCGACAGATAACACTGAAGCTTTCTTT. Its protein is CASSPTDNTEAFF.

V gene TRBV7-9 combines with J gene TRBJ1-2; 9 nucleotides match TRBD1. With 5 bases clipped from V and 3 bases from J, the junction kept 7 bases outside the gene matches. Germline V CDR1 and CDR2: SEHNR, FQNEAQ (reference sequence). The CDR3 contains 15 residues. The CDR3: CASSLRTGVDYGYTF. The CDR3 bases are TGTGCCAGCAGCCTTCGGACAGGGGTGGACTATGGCTACACCTTC.

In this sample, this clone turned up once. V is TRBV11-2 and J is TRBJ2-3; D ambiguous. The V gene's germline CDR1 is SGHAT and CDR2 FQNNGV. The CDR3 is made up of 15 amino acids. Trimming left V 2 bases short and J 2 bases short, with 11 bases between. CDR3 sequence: CASSLLALATDTQYF. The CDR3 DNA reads TGTGCCAGCAGCTTACTCGCCTTGGCCACAGATACGCAGTATTTT.